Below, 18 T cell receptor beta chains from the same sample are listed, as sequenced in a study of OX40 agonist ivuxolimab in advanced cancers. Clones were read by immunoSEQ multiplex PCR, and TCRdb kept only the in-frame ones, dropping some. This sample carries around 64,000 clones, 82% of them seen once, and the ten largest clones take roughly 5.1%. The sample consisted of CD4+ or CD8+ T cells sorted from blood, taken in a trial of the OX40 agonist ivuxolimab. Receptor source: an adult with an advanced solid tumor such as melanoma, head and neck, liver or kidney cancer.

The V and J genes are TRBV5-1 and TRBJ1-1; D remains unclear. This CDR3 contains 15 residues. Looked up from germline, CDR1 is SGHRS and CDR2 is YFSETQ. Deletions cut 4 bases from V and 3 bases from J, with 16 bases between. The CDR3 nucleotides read TGCGCCAGCAGCGCTCGAGGACCCGCGGACACTGAAGCTTTCTTT. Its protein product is CASSARGPADTEAFF.

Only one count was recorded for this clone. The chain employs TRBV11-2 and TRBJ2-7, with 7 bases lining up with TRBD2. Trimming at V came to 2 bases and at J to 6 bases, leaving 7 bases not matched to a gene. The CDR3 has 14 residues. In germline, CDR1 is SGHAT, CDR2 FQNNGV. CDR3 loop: CASSLMRLAFEQYF. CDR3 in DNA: TGTGCCAGCAGCTTAATGAGACTAGCATTCGAGCAGTACTTC.

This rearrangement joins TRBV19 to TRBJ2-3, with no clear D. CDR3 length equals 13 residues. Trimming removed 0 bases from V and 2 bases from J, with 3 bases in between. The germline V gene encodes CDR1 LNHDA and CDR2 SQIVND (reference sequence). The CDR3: CASSIEATDTQYF. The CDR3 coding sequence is TGTGCCAGTAGTATAGAAGCCACAGATACGCAGTATTTT.

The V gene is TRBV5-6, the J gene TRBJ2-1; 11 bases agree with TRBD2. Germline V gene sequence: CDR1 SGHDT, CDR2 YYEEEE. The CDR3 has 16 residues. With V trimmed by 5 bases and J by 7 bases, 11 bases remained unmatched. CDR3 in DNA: TGTGCCAGCAGTTCCGGGACTAGCGGATATACTAATGAGCAGTTCTTC. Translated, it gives CASSSGTSGYTNEQFF.

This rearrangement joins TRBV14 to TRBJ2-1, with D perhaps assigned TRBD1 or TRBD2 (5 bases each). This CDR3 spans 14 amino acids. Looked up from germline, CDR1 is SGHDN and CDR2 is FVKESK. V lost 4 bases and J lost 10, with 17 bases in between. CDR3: CASSLLGPRHEQFF. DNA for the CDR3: TGTGCCAGCAGCCTTTTGGGACCCCGTCACGAGCAGTTCTTC.

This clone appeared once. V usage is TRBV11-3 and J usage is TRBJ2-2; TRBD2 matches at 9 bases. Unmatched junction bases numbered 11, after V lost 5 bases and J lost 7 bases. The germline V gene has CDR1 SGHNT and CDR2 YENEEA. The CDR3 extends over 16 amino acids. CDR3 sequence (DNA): TGTGCCAGCAGCCCGAGAGGCGGGAGGGCCGTCGGGGAGCTGTTTTTT. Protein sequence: CASSPRGGRAVGELFF.

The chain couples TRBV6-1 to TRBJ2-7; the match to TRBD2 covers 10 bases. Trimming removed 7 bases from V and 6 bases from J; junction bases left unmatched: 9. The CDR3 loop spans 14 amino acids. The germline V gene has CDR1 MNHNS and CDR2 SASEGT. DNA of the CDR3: TGTGCCAGCAACCCTAGGACTAGCGGCGGCGAGCAGTACTTC. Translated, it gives CASNPRTSGGEQYF.

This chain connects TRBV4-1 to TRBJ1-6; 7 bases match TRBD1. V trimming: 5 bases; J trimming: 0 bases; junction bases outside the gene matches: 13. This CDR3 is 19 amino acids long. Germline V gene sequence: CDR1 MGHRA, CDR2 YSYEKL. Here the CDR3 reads CASSELQGLVSSYNSPLHF. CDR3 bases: TGCGCCAGCAGCGAGCTACAGGGGCTGGTAAGCTCCTATAATTCACCCCTCCACTTT.

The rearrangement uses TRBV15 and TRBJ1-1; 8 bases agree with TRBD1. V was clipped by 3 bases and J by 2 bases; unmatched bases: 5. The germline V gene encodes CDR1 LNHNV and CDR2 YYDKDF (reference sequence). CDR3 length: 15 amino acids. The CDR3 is CATSSRDRLNTEAFF. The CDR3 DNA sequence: TGTGCCACCAGCAGCCGGGACAGGTTAAACACTGAAGCTTTCTTT.

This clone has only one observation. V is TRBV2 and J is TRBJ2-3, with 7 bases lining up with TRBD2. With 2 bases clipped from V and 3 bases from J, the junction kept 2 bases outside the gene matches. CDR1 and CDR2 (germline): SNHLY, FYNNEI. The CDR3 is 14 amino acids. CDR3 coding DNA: TGTGCCAGCAGTGAACTACTAGCGACAGATACGCAGTATTTT. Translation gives CASSELLATDTQYF.

Written as DNA, the CDR3 is TGTGCCAGCAGTGGGACCCGTGAAGTATCCTACGAGCAGTACTTC. Translated, it gives CASSGTREVSYEQYF. The chain combines TRBV27 with TRBJ2-7; either TRBD1 or TRBD2 may supply D (5 bases each). The CDR3 runs 15 residues. CDR1 and CDR2 (germline): MNHEY, SMNVEV (reference sequence). V lost 5 bases to trimming and J lost 1 base, with 15 bases between them.

The CDR3 nucleotides read TGTGCCAGCAGCGTCCCGCGGTATGAGCAGTTCTTC. It is translated as CASSVPRYEQFF. J is TRBJ2-1 and V is TRBV9; D is unclear. Germline CDR1 and CDR2: SGDLS and YYNGEE. Trimming removed 2 bases at V and 8 bases at J, with 8 bases between. The CDR3 covers 12 residues.

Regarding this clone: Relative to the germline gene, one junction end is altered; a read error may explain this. CDR3 protein: CAWCVGGREDTQYF. The DNA of the CDR3 is TGTGCCTGGTGTGTGGGCGGGAGGGAAGATACGCAGTATTTT. The genes are TRBV30 and TRBJ2-3, with 9 bases matching TRBD2. The CDR3 loop spans 14 amino acids. Per the germline V gene, CDR1 is GTSNPN and CDR2 is SVGIG (reference sequence).

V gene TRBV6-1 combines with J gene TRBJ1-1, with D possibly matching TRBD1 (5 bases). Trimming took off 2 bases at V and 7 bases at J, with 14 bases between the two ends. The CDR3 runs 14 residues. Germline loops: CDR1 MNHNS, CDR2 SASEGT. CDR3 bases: TGTGCCAGCAGTGAAAGCTTGGACATCCATGAAGCTTTCTTT. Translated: CASSESLDIHEAFF.

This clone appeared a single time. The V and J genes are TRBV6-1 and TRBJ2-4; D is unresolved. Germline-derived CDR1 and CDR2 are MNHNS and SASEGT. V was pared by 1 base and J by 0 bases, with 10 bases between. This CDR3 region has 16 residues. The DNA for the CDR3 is TGTGCCAGCAGTGAAGGACTGACGCTAGCCAAAAACATTCAGTACTTC. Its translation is CASSEGLTLAKNIQYF.

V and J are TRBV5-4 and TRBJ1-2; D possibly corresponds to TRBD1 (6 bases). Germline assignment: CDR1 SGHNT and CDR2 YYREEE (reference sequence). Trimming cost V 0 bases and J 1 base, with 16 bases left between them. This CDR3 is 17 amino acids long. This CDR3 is CASSLVRGRTLNYGYTF. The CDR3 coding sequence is TGTGCCAGCAGCTTGGTTCGGGGGCGGACGCTTAACTATGGCTACACCTTC.

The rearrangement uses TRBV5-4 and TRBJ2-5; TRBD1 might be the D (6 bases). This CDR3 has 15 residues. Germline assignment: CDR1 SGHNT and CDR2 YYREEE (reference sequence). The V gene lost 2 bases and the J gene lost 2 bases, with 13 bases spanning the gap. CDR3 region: CASSFPGAAQETQYF. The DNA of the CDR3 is TGTGCCAGCAGCTTTCCAGGGGCCGCACAAGAGACCCAGTACTTC. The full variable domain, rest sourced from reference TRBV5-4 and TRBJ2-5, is ETGVTQSPTHLIKTRGQQVTLRCSSQSGHNTVSWYQQALGQGPQFIFQYYREEENGRGNFPPRFSGLQFPNYSSELNVNALELDDSALYLCASSFPGAAQETQYFGPGTRLLVL.

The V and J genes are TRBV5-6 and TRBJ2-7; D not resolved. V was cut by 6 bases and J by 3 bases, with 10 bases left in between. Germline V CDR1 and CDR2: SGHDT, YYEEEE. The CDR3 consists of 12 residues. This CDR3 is CASIKSGYEQYF. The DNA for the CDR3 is TGTGCCAGCATCAAGTCAGGCTACGAGCAGTACTTC.